These T cell receptor beta chains were read from a single sample in a study of cytomegalovirus exposure and HLA in healthy donors. Repertoires were generated with immunoSEQ multiplex PCR, while TCRdb's copy carries only in-frame clones and drops some. The sample has approximately 37,000 clones, 74% seen once. The sample consisted of PBMCs. These receptors were obtained from a man aged 25-40 years in good health and CMV-seronegative. CDR3s leave out the opening cysteine and the closing phenylalanine or tryptophan.

j_gene | v_gene | CDR3aa
TRBJ2-7 | TRBV6-5 | ASRASGSSYEQY
TRBJ2-1 | TRBV10-2 | ASSAGLAWQF
TRBJ2-7 | TRBV10-3 | ASSGGAAEQY
TRBJ1-1 | TRBV12-5 | ASGPASKTASNTEAF
TRBJ1-1 | TRBV6-5 | ATMGPGLIVTEAF
TRBJ2-7 | TRBV4-1 | ASSQGPSGGAGTFSYEQY
TRBJ1-2 | TRBV25-1 | ASSASRANYGYT
TRBJ2-5 | TRBV5-6 | ASSTGLAPAGETQY
TRBJ1-6 | TRBV16 | ASRRDRGDSPLH
TRBJ2-3 | TRBV2 | ASRSLSSGTDTQY
TRBJ2-7 | TRBV7-6 | ASSLDAGSSYEQY
TRBJ1-4 | TRBV7-2 | ASSFGDTANEKLF
TRBJ1-1 | TRBV5-4 | ASSLAGKWDEAF
TRBJ1-1 | TRBV5-1 | ASSLLREGNTEAF
TRBJ1-1 | TRBV18 | ASSPQGAGTEAF
TRBJ2-7 | TRBV6-6 | ASSSSGQGKLLEQY
TRBJ1-1 | TRBV28 | ASSLRQGGTEAF
TRBJ2-1 | TRBV10-2 | ASSEFIRGTSRDEQF
TRBJ2-2 | TRBV7-9 | ASSKNRDYGELF
TRBJ1-2 | TRBV11-2 | ASSPPGREVYGYT
TRBJ1-4 | TRBV5-1 | ASSLSGGTIGELF
TRBJ2-2 | TRBV6-5 | ASRPDRGPTGELF
TRBJ2-1 | TRBV18 | ASSHTSGGREQF
TRBJ1-3 | TRBV14 | ASSPTPGGKLSGNTIY
TRBJ2-7 | TRBV4-1 | ASSQPGGPRAPEQY
TRBJ1-1 | TRBV4-1 | ASSQVEGGNTEAF
TRBJ2-7 | TRBV2 | ASSVDRGTYEQY
NA | TRBV4-1 | ASSQGPGSYEQY
TRBJ1-5 | TRBV5-1 | ASSLEGVQPQH
TRBJ1-1 | TRBV14 | ASSQDTYDGVSEAF
TRBJ2-4 | TRBV2 | ASRIAGGKNIQY
TRBJ2-3 | TRBV5-1 | ASSSYPQGGHSTDTQY
TRBJ2-7 | TRBV2 | ASSQQTSGRFYEQY
TRBJ2-5 | TRBV7-9 | ASSPRGGGGLRYQETQY
TRBJ2-3 | TRBV4-1 | ASSQEAAESTDTQY
TRBJ1-1 | TRBV10-1 | ASSERTQWAAF
TRBJ2-3 | TRBV7-9 | ASSLVAQDTQY
TRBJ2-3 | TRBV19 | ASSIWREVDTQY
TRBJ2-7 | TRBV6-5 | ASSYQGLSSYEQY
TRBJ2-6 | TRBV27 | ASSLSRGTGANVLT
NA | TRBV2 | ASSVGLLLHEQY
TRBJ2-2 | TRBV28 | ASSLLRLNTGELF
TRBJ2-3 | TRBV7-3 | ASSLGGGGTDTQY
TRBJ1-6 | TRBV2 | ASRRTGLPLH
TRBJ1-1 | TRBV6-1 | ASSGFGRGFYEAF
TRBJ2-5 | TRBV2 | ASSEGGAGLQETQY
TRBJ1-4 | TRBV6-6 | ASRANDRDAEVGLF
TRBJ2-6 | TRBV5-1 | ASSLKGASISGANVLT
TRBJ2-7 | TRBV4-1 | ASSQDRGTPYEQY
TRBJ1-1 | TRBV18 | ASSPRQGPNTEAF
TRBJ2-7 | TRBV28 | ASRSTGTGGVEQY
TRBJ2-3 | TRBV7-9 | ASSLGGTSGGTDTQY
TRBJ2-3 | TRBV5-1 | ASSLTRGAQGDTQY
TRBJ1-2 | TRBV5-1 | ASSLSPGYGYT
TRBJ2-4 | TRBV10-2 | ASSEGGLAKNIQY
TRBJ2-3 | TRBV10-3 | AISDGTGSTDTQY